These T cell receptor beta chains were read from a single sample in a study of blood T cell repertoires in COVID-19. Repertoires were generated with immunoSEQ multiplex PCR, while TCRdb's copy carries only in-frame clones and drops some. The data show fewer than 85,000 clones, over 80% seen once. The sequenced material came from peripheral blood. The receptors originated from a man aged 45-65 years with active COVID-19. Both conserved end residues are part of each CDR3. A D gene is named only where the DNA matches it firmly. Clone size is given for some rows only: seen once, a few or many times, or a class if the clone is expanded.

J	D	size	V	CDR3	DNA
TRBJ2-7	.	.	TRBV19	CASRPTLFSGGYEQYF	TGTGCCAGTAGACCGACGCTTTTTTCAGGGGGGTACGAGCAGTACTTC
TRBJ2-7	.	.	TRBV5-6	CASSLGSENWRGQFYEQYF	TGTGCCAGCAGCTTGGGATCTGAGAATTGGAGAGGGCAGTTCTACGAGCAGTACTTC
TRBJ1-2	.	many	TRBV4-1	CASSQDERQAGGYTF	TGCGCCAGCAGCCAAGATGAGAGACAGGCGGGCGGCTACACCTTC
TRBJ2-3	TRBD2	once	TRBV5-4	CASNPEPGGLDTQYF	TGTGCCAGCAACCCGGAGCCGGGGGGACTAGATACGCAGTATTTT
TRBJ2-7	TRBD1	.	TRBV6-6	CASSPGQGGYYEQYF	TGTGCCAGCAGCCCGGGACAGGGGGGGTACTACGAGCAGTACTTC
TRBJ1-1	TRBD1	.	TRBV4-3	CASSQDQMARGLEAFF	TGCGCCAGCAGCCAAGATCAGATGGCCAGGGGGCTTGAAGCTTTCTTT
TRBJ2-7	TRBD2	.	TRBV11-1	CASSTRRTSGTYEQYF	TGTGCCAGCAGCACGAGACGGACTAGCGGGACCTACGAGCAGTACTTC
TRBJ2-1	TRBD2	.	TRBV9	CASSAGTSGRAYNEQFF	TGTGCCAGCAGCGCCGGGACTAGCGGGAGGGCCTACAATGAGCAGTTCTTC
TRBJ2-7	TRBD1	.	TRBV7-2	CASSSGTGFYEQYF	TGTGCCAGCAGCTCAGGGACAGGGTTCTACGAGCAGTACTTC
TRBJ1-6	.	.	TRBV15	CATSRESTGFSSPLHF	TGTGCCACCAGCAGAGAATCGACAGGTTTTAGCTCACCCCTCCACTTT
TRBJ1-6	.	.	TRBV5-4	CASSWPGDSPLHF	TGTGCCAGCAGCTGGCCCGGGGATTCACCCCTCCACTTT
TRBJ2-5	TRBD2	.	TRBV7-2	CASSLAGYQETQYF	TGTGCCAGCAGTCTAGCGGGCTACCAAGAGACCCAGTACTTC
TRBJ2-5	TRBD2	.	TRBV30	CAWSALAGGETQYF	TGTGCCTGGAGTGCACTAGCGGGGGGGGAGACCCAGTACTTC
TRBJ1-1	TRBD1	.	TRBV19	CASSIGARQGKVNTEAFF	TGTGCCAGTAGTATAGGGGCCCGACAGGGTAAGGTGAACACTGAAGCTTTCTTT
TRBJ2-7	.	.	TRBV28	CASSLVGYEQYF	TGTGCCAGCAGTTTGGTCGGCTACGAGCAGTACTTC
TRBJ2-1	.	.	TRBV3-1/TRBV3-2	CASSQDSWTVAEFF	TGTGCCAGCAGCCAAGATAGCTGGACTGTCGCAGAGTTCTTC
TRBJ2-1	TRBD2	.	TRBV28	CASSFPSGSNEQFF	TGTGCCAGCAGTTTTCCTAGCGGGAGCAATGAGCAGTTCTTC
TRBJ2-1	.	few	TRBV7-2	CASTDGVRPGQFF	TGTGCCAGCACCGACGGGGTCAGGCCTGGGCAGTTCTTC
TRBJ2-7	TRBD1	.	TRBV27	CASSLRTGDEQYF	TGTGCCAGCAGTTTACGTACAGGGGACGAGCAGTACTTC
TRBJ1-2	.	.	TRBV9	CASSVAEARYGYTF	TGTGCCAGCAGCGTAGCTGAGGCACGGTATGGCTACACCTTC
TRBJ1-1	TRBD1	.	TRBV6-1	CASSDRQGVEAFF	TGTGCCAGCAGTGACCGACAGGGGGTGGAAGCTTTCTTT
TRBJ2-1	.	.	TRBV19	CASSTQGIGEQFF	TGTGCCAGTAGTACGCAGGGTATCGGTGAGCAGTTCTTC
TRBJ1-2	.	.	TRBV19	CASSIGENYGYTF	TGTGCCAGTAGTATTGGGGAGAACTATGGCTACACCTTC
TRBJ2-3	TRBD2	.	TRBV6-5	CASSYSIIPGGSTQYF	TGTGCCAGCAGTTACTCTATAATTCCGGGGGGGAGTACGCAGTATTTT
TRBJ1-3	TRBD1	.	TRBV7-2	CASSFTGGFGNTIYF	TGTGCCAGCAGTTTTACAGGGGGCTTTGGAAACACCATATATTTT
TRBJ2-1	TRBD2	.	TRBV18	CASSPPTSGAPRTYNEQFF	TGTGCCAGCTCACCACCGACTAGCGGGGCTCCTAGAACCTACAATGAGCAGTTCTTC
TRBJ2-7	TRBD2	.	TRBV6-2/TRBV6-3	CASSYLVGLAGRSYEQYF	TGTGCCAGCAGTTACCTAGTCGGACTAGCGGGCCGGTCCTACGAGCAGTACTTC
TRBJ2-6	.	.	TRBV18	CASSPRSSGANVLTF	TGTGCCAGCTCACCACGGAGCTCTGGGGCCAACGTCCTGACTTTC
TRBJ2-1	TRBD1	.	TRBV28	CASSLRQGEPYNEQFF	TGTGCCAGCAGTTTAAGGCAGGGGGAACCCTACAATGAGCAGTTCTTC
TRBJ2-2	.	.	TRBV12-3/TRBV12-4	CANRRDPTGELFF	TGTGCCAATCGACGGGATCCCACCGGGGAGCTGTTTTTT
TRBJ2-1	TRBD2	.	TRBV7-9	CASSLRRELGLNEQFF	TGTGCCAGCAGCTTAAGGCGGGAGTTAGGGTTGAATGAGCAGTTCTTC
TRBJ1-5	.	.	TRBV6-6	CASSYGLEGNQPQHF	TGTGCCAGCAGTTACGGCCTGGAGGGCAATCAGCCCCAGCATTTT
TRBJ2-1	.	.	TRBV27	CASSYDRYNEQFF	TGTGCCAGCAGTTATGACAGGTACAATGAGCAGTTCTTC
TRBJ2-1	TRBD1	.	TRBV27	CASSVTGGGEQFF	TGTGCCAGCAGTGTTACAGGGGGTGGGGAGCAGTTCTTC
TRBJ2-7	.	.	TRBV24-1	CATSGGGQNYEQYF	TGTGCCACCAGTGGTGGCGGACAGAACTACGAGCAGTACTTC
TRBJ2-2	TRBD2	.	TRBV24-1	CATSDFGPGGPSDTGELFF	TGTGCCACCAGTGATTTTGGGCCGGGAGGGCCCTCAGACACCGGGGAGCTGTTTTTT
TRBJ2-2	.	once	TRBV28	CASRFGGGSGELFF	TGTGCCAGCCGCTTCGGGGGAGGATCCGGGGAGCTGTTTTTT
TRBJ1-1	.	.	TRBV28	CASSLRGTVNTEAFF	TGTGCCAGCAGTTTACGGGGGACGGTGAACACTGAAGCTTTCTTT
TRBJ1-1	.	once	TRBV5-5	CASSLRGGEAFF	TGTGCCAGCAGCTTGCGGGGGGGCGAGGCTTTCTTT
TRBJ1-2	.	.	TRBV9	CASTFDSNYGYTF	TGTGCCAGCACCTTTGACTCGAACTATGGCTACACCTTC
TRBJ2-3	.	.	TRBV15	CATSRRRVSTDTQYF	TGTGCCACCAGTCGGAGACGAGTTAGCACAGATACGCAGTATTTT
TRBJ2-7	TRBD1	.	TRBV7-9	CASSLPRQGPYEQYF	TGTGCCAGCAGCTTACCCCGACAGGGCCCCTACGAGCAGTACTTC
TRBJ2-1	.	.	TRBV6-6	CASSPPLERQYNEQFF	TGTGCCAGCAGTCCACCCTTAGAGCGGCAATACAATGAGCAGTTCTTC
TRBJ1-5	.	.	TRBV28	CASRDILVQPQHF	TGTGCCAGCAGGGACATTTTGGTTCAGCCCCAGCATTTT
TRBJ2-7	TRBD1	.	TRBV5-1	CASSSDRGRVYEQYF	TGCGCCAGCAGCTCCGACAGGGGGCGCGTCTACGAGCAGTACTTC
TRBJ2-7	TRBD2	.	TRBV29-1	CSVTTSGRIYEQYF	TGCAGCGTGACGACTAGCGGGAGAATCTACGAGCAGTACTTC
TRBJ2-2	.	once	TRBV4-3	CASSQVIVDGELFF	TGCGCCAGCAGCCAAGTAATTGTAGACGGGGAGCTGTTTTTT
TRBJ2-2	TRBD2	.	TRBV11-2	CASSLAGGLAGGSGELFF	TGTGCCAGCAGCCTCGCCGGCGGACTAGCGGGAGGGTCCGGGGAGCTGTTTTTT